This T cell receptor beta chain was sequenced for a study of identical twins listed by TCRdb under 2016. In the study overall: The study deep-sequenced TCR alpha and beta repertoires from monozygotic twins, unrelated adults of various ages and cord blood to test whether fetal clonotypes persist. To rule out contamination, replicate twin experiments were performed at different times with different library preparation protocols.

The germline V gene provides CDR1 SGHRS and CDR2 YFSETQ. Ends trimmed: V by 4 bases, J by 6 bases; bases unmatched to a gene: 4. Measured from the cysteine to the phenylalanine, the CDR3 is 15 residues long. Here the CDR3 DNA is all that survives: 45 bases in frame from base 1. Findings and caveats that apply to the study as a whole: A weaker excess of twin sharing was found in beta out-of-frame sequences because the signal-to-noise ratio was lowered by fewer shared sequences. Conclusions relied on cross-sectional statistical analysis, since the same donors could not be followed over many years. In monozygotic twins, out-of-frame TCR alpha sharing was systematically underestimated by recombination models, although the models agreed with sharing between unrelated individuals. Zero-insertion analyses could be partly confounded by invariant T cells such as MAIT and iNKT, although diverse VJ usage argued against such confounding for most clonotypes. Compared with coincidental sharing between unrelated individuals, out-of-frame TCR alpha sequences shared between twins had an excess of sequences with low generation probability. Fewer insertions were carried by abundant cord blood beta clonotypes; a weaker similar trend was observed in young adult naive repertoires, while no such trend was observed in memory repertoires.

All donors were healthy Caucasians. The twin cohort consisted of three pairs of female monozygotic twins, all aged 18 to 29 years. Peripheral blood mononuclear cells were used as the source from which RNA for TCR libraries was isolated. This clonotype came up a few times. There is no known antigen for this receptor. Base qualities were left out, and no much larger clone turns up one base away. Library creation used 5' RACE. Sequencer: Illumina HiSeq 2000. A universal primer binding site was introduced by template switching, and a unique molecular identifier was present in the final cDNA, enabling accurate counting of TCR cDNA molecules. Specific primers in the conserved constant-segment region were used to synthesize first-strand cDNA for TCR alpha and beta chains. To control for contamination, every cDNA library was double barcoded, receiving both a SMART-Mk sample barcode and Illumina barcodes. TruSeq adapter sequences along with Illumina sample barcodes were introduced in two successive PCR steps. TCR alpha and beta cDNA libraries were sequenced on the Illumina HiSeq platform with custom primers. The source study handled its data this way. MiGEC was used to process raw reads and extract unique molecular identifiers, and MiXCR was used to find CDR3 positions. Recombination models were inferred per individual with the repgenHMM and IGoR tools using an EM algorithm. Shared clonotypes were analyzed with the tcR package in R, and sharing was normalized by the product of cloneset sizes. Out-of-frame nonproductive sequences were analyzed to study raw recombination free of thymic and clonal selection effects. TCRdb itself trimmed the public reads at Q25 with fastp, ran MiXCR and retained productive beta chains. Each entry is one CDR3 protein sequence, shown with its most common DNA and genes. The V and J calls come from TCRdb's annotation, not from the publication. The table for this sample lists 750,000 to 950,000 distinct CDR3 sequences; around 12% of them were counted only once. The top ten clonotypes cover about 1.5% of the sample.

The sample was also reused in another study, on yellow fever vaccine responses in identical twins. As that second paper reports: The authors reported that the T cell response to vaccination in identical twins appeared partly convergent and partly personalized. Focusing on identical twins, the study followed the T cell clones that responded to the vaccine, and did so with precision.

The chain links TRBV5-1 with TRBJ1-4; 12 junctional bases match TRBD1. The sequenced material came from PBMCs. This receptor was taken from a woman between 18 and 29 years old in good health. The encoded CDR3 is CASSPGQGADEKLFF. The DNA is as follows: TGCGCCAGCAGCCCGGGACAGGGGGCAGATGAAAAACTGTTTTTT. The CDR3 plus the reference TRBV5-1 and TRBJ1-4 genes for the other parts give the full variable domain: KAGVTQTPRYLIKTRGQQVTLSCSPISGHRSVSWYQQTPGQGLQFLFEYFSETQRNKGNFPGRFSGRQFSNSRSEMNVSTLELGDSALYLCASSPGQGADEKLFFGSGTQLSVL.